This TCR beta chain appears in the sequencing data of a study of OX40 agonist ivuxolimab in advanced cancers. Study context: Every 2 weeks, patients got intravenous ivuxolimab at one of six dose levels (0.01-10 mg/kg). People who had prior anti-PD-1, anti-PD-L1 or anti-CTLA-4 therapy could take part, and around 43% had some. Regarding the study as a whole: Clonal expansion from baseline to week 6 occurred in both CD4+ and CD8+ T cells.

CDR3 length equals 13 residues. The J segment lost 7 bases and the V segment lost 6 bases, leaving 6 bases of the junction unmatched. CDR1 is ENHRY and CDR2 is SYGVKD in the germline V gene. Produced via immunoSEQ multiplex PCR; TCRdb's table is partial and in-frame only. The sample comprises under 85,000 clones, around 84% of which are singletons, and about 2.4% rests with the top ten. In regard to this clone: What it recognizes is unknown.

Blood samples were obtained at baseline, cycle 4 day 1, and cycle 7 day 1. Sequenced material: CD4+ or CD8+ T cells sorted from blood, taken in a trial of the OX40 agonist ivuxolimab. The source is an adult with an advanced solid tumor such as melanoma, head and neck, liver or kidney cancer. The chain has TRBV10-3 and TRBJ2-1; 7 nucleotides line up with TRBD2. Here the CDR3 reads CAIRGRGENEQFF. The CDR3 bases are TGTGCCATCAGGGGTCGGGGGGAAAATGAGCAGTTCTTC.